The rows below give T cell receptor beta chains drawn from one sample of a study of T cell repertoires in ileal Crohn's disease. The protocol was immunoSEQ multiplex PCR, while the TCRdb copy is restricted to in-frame clones and leaves out a portion. The sample includes about 2,800 clones, around 70% seen only once; the top ten take 15% to 25%. Material: ileal tissue. The receptors stem from an adult with Crohn's disease. Each CDR3 is given with its conserved first and last residue. The D gene is left open where the match is weak. Expanded clones get a size class; other rows say once, few or many, or leave the size out.

abundance: -
len: 14
d_gene: -
v_gene: TRBV29-1
j_gene: TRBJ1-4
CDR3nt: TGCAGCGCCAAGACAGTTGCAACTAATGAAAAACTGTTTTTT
CDR3aa: CSAKTVATNEKLFF

abundance: few
len: 17
d_gene: TRBD1
v_gene: TRBV18
j_gene: TRBJ1-1
CDR3nt: TGTGCCAGCTCACCCCTCGAAGGGACAGGGGGAAGCACTGAAGCTTTCTTT
CDR3aa: CASSPLEGTGGSTEAFF

abundance: -
len: 15
d_gene: TRBD2
v_gene: TRBV7-3
j_gene: TRBJ2-5
CDR3nt: TGTGCCAGCAGCGCGGGACTAGCCCGGGGGGAGACCCAGTACTTC
CDR3aa: CASSAGLARGETQYF

abundance: once
len: 16
d_gene: TRBD2
v_gene: TRBV7-6
j_gene: TRBJ2-5
CDR3nt: TGTGCCAGCAGCTTAGCGGTGCGGGGGGGCCAACAGACCCAGTACTTC
CDR3aa: CASSLAVRGGQQTQYF

abundance: -
len: 15
d_gene: TRBD1
v_gene: TRBV7-3
j_gene: TRBJ2-3
CDR3nt: TGTGCCAGCAGGGTTCGGGACAGCTTCACAGATACGCAGTATTTT
CDR3aa: CASRVRDSFTDTQYF

abundance: few
len: 13
d_gene: -
v_gene: TRBV5-4
j_gene: TRBJ2-7
CDR3nt: TGTGCCAGCAGCTTGGACAGTCTCGGCGAGCAGTACTTC
CDR3aa: CASSLDSLGEQYF

abundance: -
len: 15
d_gene: -
v_gene: TRBV5-4
j_gene: TRBJ2-6
CDR3nt: TGTGCCAGCAGCTCCGGGGGCTCTGGGGCCAACGTCCTGACTTTC
CDR3aa: CASSSGGSGANVLTF

abundance: -
len: 15
d_gene: TRBD1
v_gene: TRBV4-3
j_gene: TRBJ2-7
CDR3nt: TGCGCCAGCAGCCAAGATTACAGGGGGACCTACGAGCAGTACTTC
CDR3aa: CASSQDYRGTYEQYF

abundance: once
len: 13
d_gene: -
v_gene: TRBV6-5
j_gene: TRBJ2-7
CDR3nt: TGTGCCAGCAGAACGGGCGCGGGGCCCGAGCAGTACTTC
CDR3aa: CASRTGAGPEQYF

abundance: once
len: 15
d_gene: -
v_gene: TRBV13
j_gene: TRBJ1-5
CDR3nt: TGTGCCAGCAGCTTAGGACAGAACAGCAATCAGCCCCAGCATTTT
CDR3aa: CASSLGQNSNQPQHF

abundance: -
len: 16
d_gene: -
v_gene: TRBV7-2
j_gene: TRBJ2-5
CDR3nt: TGTGCCAGCAGTCGAAATGCTGGGGGCGTGCAAGAGACCCAGTACTTC
CDR3aa: CASSRNAGGVQETQYF

abundance: -
len: 17
d_gene: TRBD1
v_gene: TRBV5-6
j_gene: TRBJ2-2
CDR3nt: TGTGCCAGCAGCTTGCTTTGGGACAGGAAAGACGCCGGGGAGCTGTTTTTT
CDR3aa: CASSLLWDRKDAGELFF

abundance: -
len: 13
d_gene: TRBD1
v_gene: TRBV5-1
j_gene: TRBJ1-2
CDR3nt: TGCGCCAGCAGCTTGACGACAGGGAGCGGCTACACCTTC
CDR3aa: CASSLTTGSGYTF

abundance: few
len: 15
d_gene: TRBD1
v_gene: TRBV5-1
j_gene: TRBJ2-3
CDR3nt: TGCGCCAGCAGCTTGGAGGGACAGGGATCCGATACGCAGTATTTT
CDR3aa: CASSLEGQGSDTQYF

abundance: few
len: 15
d_gene: TRBD1
v_gene: TRBV30
j_gene: TRBJ2-5
CDR3nt: TGTGCCTGGAAGGGGACAGGGGATTACCAAGAGACCCAGTACTTC
CDR3aa: CAWKGTGDYQETQYF

abundance: once
len: 15
d_gene: TRBD1
v_gene: TRBV7-9
j_gene: TRBJ1-2
CDR3nt: TGTGCCAGCAGCCCCGCGACAGGGTCCCTTTATGGCTACACCTTC
CDR3aa: CASSPATGSLYGYTF

abundance: few
len: 14
d_gene: -
v_gene: TRBV7-8
j_gene: TRBJ1-1
CDR3nt: TGTGCCAGCAGCTTAGGAGGGGAGGGCACTGAAGCTTTCTTT
CDR3aa: CASSLGGEGTEAFF

abundance: -
len: 14
d_gene: -
v_gene: TRBV19
j_gene: TRBJ2-7
CDR3nt: TGTGCCAGTAGTATAAAACCCCGAGCCCACGAGCAGTACTTC
CDR3aa: CASSIKPRAHEQYF

abundance: -
len: 13
d_gene: -
v_gene: TRBV19
j_gene: TRBJ1-1
CDR3nt: TGTGCCAGTAGTAAAAGGACAGATAATGAAGCTTTCTTT
CDR3aa: CASSKRTDNEAFF

abundance: large
len: 15
d_gene: TRBD1
v_gene: TRBV5-6
j_gene: TRBJ2-1
CDR3nt: TGTGCCAGCAGCTTGGGGACGGGACAGTTCAATGAGCAGTTCTTC
CDR3aa: CASSLGTGQFNEQFF

abundance: -
len: 14
d_gene: TRBD1
v_gene: TRBV18
j_gene: TRBJ2-1
CDR3nt: TGTGCCAGCTCACCCCAGGGGGTTGGTAATGAGCAGTTCTTC
CDR3aa: CASSPQGVGNEQFF

abundance: -
len: 16
d_gene: TRBD2
v_gene: TRBV7-6
j_gene: TRBJ2-2
CDR3nt: TGTGCCAGCAGCTTAGTCGGCGGGGGTGGACCCGGGGAGCTGTTTTTT
CDR3aa: CASSLVGGGGPGELFF

abundance: -
len: 12
d_gene: -
v_gene: TRBV7-9
j_gene: TRBJ2-7
CDR3nt: TGTGCCAGCAGCTCATCCCACTACGAGCAGTACTTC
CDR3aa: CASSSSHYEQYF

abundance: -
len: 17
d_gene: TRBD2
v_gene: TRBV7-6
j_gene: TRBJ2-3
CDR3nt: TGTGCCAGCAGCCTACGGACTAGCGGGGGGCGCACAGATACGCAGTATTTT
CDR3aa: CASSLRTSGGRTDTQYF

abundance: once
len: 15
d_gene: -
v_gene: TRBV9
j_gene: TRBJ2-1
CDR3nt: TGTGCCAGCAGCCCCAGGGTGCGCGAGTACAATGAGCAGTTCTTC
CDR3aa: CASSPRVREYNEQFF

abundance: -
len: 14
d_gene: -
v_gene: TRBV30
j_gene: TRBJ1-2
CDR3nt: TGTGCCTGGAGTGTGGGGGGACTGGGCTATGGCTACACCTTC
CDR3aa: CAWSVGGLGYGYTF

abundance: -
len: 15
d_gene: TRBD1
v_gene: TRBV19
j_gene: TRBJ1-1
CDR3nt: TGTGCCAGTAGCATCTCCTCGGGACAGCTGATTGAAGCTTTCTTT
CDR3aa: CASSISSGQLIEAFF

abundance: once
len: 12
d_gene: -
v_gene: TRBV6-1
j_gene: TRBJ2-2
CDR3nt: TGTGCCACCCAGTCGGGGTCCGGGGAGCTGTTTTTT
CDR3aa: CATQSGSGELFF

abundance: -
len: 15
d_gene: TRBD1
v_gene: TRBV2
j_gene: TRBJ1-5
CDR3nt: TGTGCCAGCCGCGAACAGGGGGATAGCAATCAGCCCCAGCATTTT
CDR3aa: CASREQGDSNQPQHF

abundance: -
len: 16
d_gene: TRBD1
v_gene: TRBV5-6
j_gene: TRBJ2-2
CDR3nt: TGTGCCAGCAGCTCGCCCGGGACAGGGGAGGCCGGGGAGCTGTTTTTT
CDR3aa: CASSSPGTGEAGELFF

abundance: -
len: 14
d_gene: TRBD1
v_gene: TRBV6-5
j_gene: TRBJ2-7
CDR3nt: TGTGCCAGCAGTACTTTCAGGGGGCAGCACGAGCAGTACTTC
CDR3aa: CASSTFRGQHEQYF

abundance: once
len: 14
d_gene: -
v_gene: TRBV6-1
j_gene: TRBJ2-7
CDR3nt: TGTGCCAGCAGTTTAGGTGGGGGGGCGGAAGAGCAGTACTTC
CDR3aa: CASSLGGGAEEQYF

abundance: -
len: 14
d_gene: -
v_gene: TRBV5-4
j_gene: TRBJ1-2
CDR3nt: TGTGCCAGCAGCTTGGAACACCCAGGCGAGGGCTACACCTTC
CDR3aa: CASSLEHPGEGYTF

abundance: -
len: 15
d_gene: TRBD1
v_gene: TRBV19
j_gene: TRBJ1-2
CDR3nt: TGTGCCAGTAGTATCCTAACAGGGGGACGTAGCGGCTACACCTTC
CDR3aa: CASSILTGGRSGYTF

abundance: -
len: 13
d_gene: -
v_gene: TRBV7-3
j_gene: TRBJ2-2
CDR3nt: TGTGCCAGCAGCCCCCGGTCCACCGGGGAGCTGTTTTTT
CDR3aa: CASSPRSTGELFF

abundance: -
len: 14
d_gene: -
v_gene: TRBV27
j_gene: TRBJ2-7
CDR3nt: TGTGCCAGCAGTTCCCGACTAGTGCCCTACGAGCAGTACTTC
CDR3aa: CASSSRLVPYEQYF

abundance: -
len: 14
d_gene: -
v_gene: TRBV4-3
j_gene: TRBJ1-6
CDR3nt: TGCGCCAGCAGCCAACAGGGTCTAAATTCACCCCTCCACTTT
CDR3aa: CASSQQGLNSPLHF

abundance: once
len: 16
d_gene: -
v_gene: TRBV6-5
j_gene: TRBJ2-3
CDR3nt: TGTGCCAGCAGTTACTCGAACGGGGGGCGAACAGATACGCAGTATTTT
CDR3aa: CASSYSNGGRTDTQYF

abundance: once
len: 13
d_gene: -
v_gene: TRBV6-1
j_gene: TRBJ2-7
CDR3nt: TGTGCCAGCAGTGATGGGCTCCCCTACGAGCAGTACTTC
CDR3aa: CASSDGLPYEQYF

abundance: -
len: 11
d_gene: -
v_gene: TRBV5-1
j_gene: TRBJ2-2
CDR3nt: TGCGCCAGCAGCCGTAGCGGGGAGCTGTTTTTT
CDR3aa: CASSRSGELFF

abundance: -
len: 14
d_gene: TRBD1
v_gene: TRBV4-3
j_gene: TRBJ2-7
CDR3nt: TGCGCCAGCAGCCCGGACAGGGGGCGCGACGAGCAGTACTTC
CDR3aa: CASSPDRGRDEQYF

abundance: -
len: 16
d_gene: -
v_gene: TRBV9
j_gene: TRBJ2-6
CDR3nt: TGTGCCAGCAGCGTAGTAGCTAACTCTGGGGCCAACGTCCTGACTTTC
CDR3aa: CASSVVANSGANVLTF

abundance: large
len: 14
d_gene: -
v_gene: TRBV2
j_gene: TRBJ1-2
CDR3nt: TGTGCCAGCAGTGGAGGCAGCCCCTACTATGGCTACACCTTC
CDR3aa: CASSGGSPYYGYTF

abundance: -
len: 15
d_gene: TRBD1
v_gene: TRBV27
j_gene: TRBJ2-2
CDR3nt: TGTGCCAGCCATCGGACAGGCTACAACACCGGGGAGCTGTTTTTT
CDR3aa: CASHRTGYNTGELFF

abundance: -
len: 12
d_gene: -
v_gene: TRBV29-1
j_gene: TRBJ2-7
CDR3nt: TGCAGCGTTGAAGTGCAGGACTACGAGCAGTACTTC
CDR3aa: CSVEVQDYEQYF